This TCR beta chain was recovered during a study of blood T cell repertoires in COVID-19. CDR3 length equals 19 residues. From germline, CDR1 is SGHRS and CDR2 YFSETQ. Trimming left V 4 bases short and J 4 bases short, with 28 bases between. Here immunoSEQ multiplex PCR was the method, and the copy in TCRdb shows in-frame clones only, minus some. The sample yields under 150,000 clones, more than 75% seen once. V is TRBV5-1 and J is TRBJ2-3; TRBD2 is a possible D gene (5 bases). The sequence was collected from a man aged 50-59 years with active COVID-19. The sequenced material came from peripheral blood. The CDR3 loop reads CASSLPKRQISPAADTQYF. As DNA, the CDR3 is TGCGCCAGCAGCCTGCCCAAGCGGCAGATATCGCCAGCGGCAGATACGCAGTATTTT.